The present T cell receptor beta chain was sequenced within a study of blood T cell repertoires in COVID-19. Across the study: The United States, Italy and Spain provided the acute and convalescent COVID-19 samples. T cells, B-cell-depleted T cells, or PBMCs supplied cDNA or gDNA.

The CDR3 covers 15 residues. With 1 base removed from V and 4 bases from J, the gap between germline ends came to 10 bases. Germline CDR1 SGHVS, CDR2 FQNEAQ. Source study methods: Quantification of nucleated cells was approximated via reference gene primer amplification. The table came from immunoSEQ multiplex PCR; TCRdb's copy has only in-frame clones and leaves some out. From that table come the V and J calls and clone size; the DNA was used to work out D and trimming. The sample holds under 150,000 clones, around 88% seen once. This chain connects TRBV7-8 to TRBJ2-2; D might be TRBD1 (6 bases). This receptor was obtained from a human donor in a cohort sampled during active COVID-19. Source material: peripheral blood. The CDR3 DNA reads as TGTGCCAGCAGCTTAGGGGACATCCTCACCGGGGAGCTGTTTTTT. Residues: CASSLGDILTGELFF.